This is a list of T cell receptor beta chains from one sample in a study of CD8 T cells in ankylosing spondylitis. TCRdb passed the 5' RACE reads through MiXCR, listing each CDR3 protein once. Altogether tens of thousands of distinct CDR3 sequences are present, roughly a sixth being singletons, with the ten largest covering 25% to 30%. The sequenced material came from blood. The receptor source for this set is a male donor with ankylosing spondylitis or in good health (not recorded which). Both conserved end residues are part of each CDR3. The D gene is left open where the match is weak. The listing skips clone size in some rows; elsewhere it reads once, few, many or a size class.

>TRBJ2-2|TRBV2|.|few
TGTGCCAGCTCCATCGGGGCTCTCACCGGGGAGCTGTTTTTT
CASSIGALTGELFF
>TRBJ1-4|TRBV20-1|.|.
TGCAGTGCTAGAGTGGTCCCAACCGGCGAAAAACTGTTTTTT
CSARVVPTGEKLFF
>TRBJ2-3|TRBV12-3/TRBV12-4|.|many
TGTGCCAGCAGGTGGGGACCGAGCACAGATACGCAGTATTTT
CASRWGPSTDTQYF
>TRBJ2-5|TRBV12-3/TRBV12-4|.|few
TGTGCCAGCACCCGCGGAAGTTCACAAGAGACCCAGTACTTC
CASTRGSSQETQYF
>TRBJ2-1|TRBV5-6|.|many
TGTGCCAGCAGCAAGGGGCTCCCCTACAATGAGCAGTTCTTC
CASSKGLPYNEQFF
>TRBJ2-2|TRBV18|.|.
TGTGCCAGCTCACGTGGACAGTGGGTGAGCACCGGGGAGCTGTTTTTT
CASSRGQWVSTGELFF
>TRBJ2-2|TRBV27|.|.
TGTGCCAGCAGTGGGGTTGTGGCTGCCGGGGAGCTGTTTTTT
CASSGVVAAGELFF
>TRBJ2-3|TRBV20-1|.|few
TGCAGTGCTAGAGATTTTGGTAGATTCACAGATACGCAGTATTTT
CSARDFGRFTDTQYF
>TRBJ2-5|TRBV7-6|TRBD1|few
TGTGCCAGCAGCTTAGAAGGGGGCGGGACCCAGTACTTC
CASSLEGGGTQYF
>TRBJ2-1|TRBV10-3|.|.
TGTGCCATCAGTGAGGTCGCGGTTGCTGAGCAGTTCTTC
CAISEVAVAEQFF
>TRBJ2-1|TRBV7-9|TRBD1|.
TGTGCCAGCAGAGGCCGGGACAGGGTGGACAATGAGCAGTTCTTC
CASRGRDRVDNEQFF
>TRBJ2-5|TRBV6-2/TRBV6-3|.|few
TGTGCCAGCAGCCCCGGGGAGGCGCCGTTACAAGAGACCCAGTACTTC
CASSPGEAPLQETQYF
>TRBJ1-2|TRBV6-5|.|.
TGTGCCACAGGCGGGGGAAGGGCGAACTATGGCTACACCTTC
CATGGGRANYGYTF
>TRBJ1-3|TRBV10-3|.|many
TGTGCCATCAGTGAGTCGTCAAATCCTGGAAACACCATATATTTT
CAISESSNPGNTIYF
>TRBJ2-5|TRBV7-3|.|.
TGTGCCAGCAGCTTAAACAGAGGGGAGACCCAGTACTTC
CASSLNRGETQYF
>TRBJ2-5|TRBV18|.|few
TGTGCCAGCTCCCGACAGGACCAAGAGACCCAGTACTTC
CASSRQDQETQYF
>TRBJ2-3|TRBV20-1|TRBD2|many
TGCAGTGCTAGTGCTAGCGGGAGCGGGACAGATACGCAGTATTTT
CSASASGSGTDTQYF
>TRBJ2-3|TRBV5-1|.|.
TGCGCCAGCAGGACAAGCAGAGGGGATACGCAGTATTTT
CASRTSRGDTQYF
>TRBJ2-7|TRBV7-6|.|few
TGTGCCAGCAGCTTAGTGTCCGGGGAGCAGTACTTC
CASSLVSGEQYF
>TRBJ2-5|TRBV7-6|TRBD1|.
TGTGCCAGCAGCCTGGGACAGGGGAAGACCCAGCACTTC
CASSLGQGKTQHF
>TRBJ2-7|TRBV7-9|TRBD1|.
TGTGCCAGCAGCCCGAGGACAGGATCGTACGAGCAGTACTTC
CASSPRTGSYEQYF
>TRBJ2-2|TRBV12-3/TRBV12-4|.|many
TGTGCCAGCAGCCGACCGGGACAAAACACCGGGGAGCTGTTTTTT
CASSRPGQNTGELFF
>TRBJ2-7|TRBV15|.|.
TGTGCCACCAGCAGAGACCGACTTAGTATGCCGTACTTC
CATSRDRLSMPYF
>TRBJ1-4|TRBV11-2|.|many
TGTGCCAGCAGCGGGAACCGGGACGCTCGTCTTAATGAAAAACTGTTTTTT
CASSGNRDARLNEKLFF
>TRBJ2-7|TRBV25-1|.|.
TGTGCCAGCAGTGGATACTCAGGGATCTACGAGCAGTACTTC
CASSGYSGIYEQYF
>TRBJ2-7|TRBV11-2|.|.
TGTGCCAGCAGCTTGGGTTCGCCGTCCTACGAGCAGTACTTC
CASSLGSPSYEQYF
>TRBJ1-1|TRBV7-9|.|few
TGTGCCAGCAGCCCGCCCAACGGCGAAGCTTTCTTT
CASSPPNGEAFF
>TRBJ2-1|TRBV5-1|TRBD2|many
TGCGCCAGCAGCCTTAGGGGACTAGCGGCCAATATCAGGGGTGAGCAGTTCTTC
CASSLRGLAANIRGEQFF
>TRBJ2-3|TRBV18|TRBD1|.
TGTGCCAGCTCACCGTCGGGACAGGGGACAGATACGCAGTATTTT
CASSPSGQGTDTQYF
>TRBJ2-2|TRBV6-1|.|many
TGTGCCAGCAGTGAAAGTGGGAGTTACACCGGGGAGCTGTTTTTT
CASSESGSYTGELFF
>TRBJ2-5|TRBV7-9|.|few
TGTGCCAGCAGCCCAAGACAGATAAAGTACCAAGAGACCCAGTACTTC
CASSPRQIKYQETQYF
>TRBJ1-4|TRBV7-2|.|.
TGTGCCAGCAGCTTAGTTACAGGAGGGGATGAAAAACTGTTTTTT
CASSLVTGGDEKLFF
>TRBJ2-5|TRBV28|TRBD1|many
TGTGCCAGCCACAAAGGGACAGATGGCGAGACCCAGTACTTC
CASHKGTDGETQYF
>TRBJ2-1|TRBV3-1|.|few
TGTGCCAGCAGATGGGGAAATGAGCAGTTCTTC
CASRWGNEQFF
>TRBJ2-3|TRBV3-1|TRBD2|many
TGTGCCAGCAGTTACGGGGGGTACGGCACAGATACGCAGTATTTT
CASSYGGYGTDTQYF
>TRBJ1-6|TRBV5-5|.|many
TGTGCCAGCAGGGCCCCCGGGACGGCCTATTCACCCCTCCACTTT
CASRAPGTAYSPLHF
>TRBJ2-3|TRBV29-1|TRBD2|many
TGCAGCGTTGTGGCTAGCGGGGGGGCCGGTACGCAGTATTTT
CSVVASGGAGTQYF
>TRBJ1-1|TRBV7-2|.|few
TGTGCCAGCCGATATTCTAGGAGGGAGAACACTGAAGCTTTCTTT
CASRYSRRENTEAFF
>TRBJ2-1|TRBV3-1|TRBD2|.
TGTGCCAGCAGCCTCTTTCAGCGGGAGAGGATCTTC
CASSLFQRERIF
>TRBJ1-4|TRBV28|.|few
TGTGCCAGCAGTGGGCAGGACGGCGAAAAACTGTTTTTT
CASSGQDGEKLFF
>TRBJ2-1|TRBV20-1|TRBD2|many
TGCAGTGCTAGAGGATCACGGGGGGGATCCTACAATGAGCAGTTCTTC
CSARGSRGGSYNEQFF
>TRBJ2-4|TRBV20-1|TRBD1|.
TGCAGTGGCCCGGGACAGATAGCCAAAAACATTCAGTACTTC
CSGPGQIAKNIQYF
>TRBJ2-3|TRBV20-1|.|many
TGCAGTGCGAACAACAGGGGGGGGACAGATACGCAGTATTTT
CSANNRGGTDTQYF
>TRBJ2-3|TRBV5-4|TRBD2|.
TGTGCCAGCAGCCCGTCTAGCGGGAGGTGGGCAGATACGCAGTATTTT
CASSPSSGRWADTQYF
>TRBJ1-1|TRBV4-1|.|.
TGCGCCAGCAGCCAAGTAACAGGGCTGAACACTGAAGCTTTCTTT
CASSQVTGLNTEAFF